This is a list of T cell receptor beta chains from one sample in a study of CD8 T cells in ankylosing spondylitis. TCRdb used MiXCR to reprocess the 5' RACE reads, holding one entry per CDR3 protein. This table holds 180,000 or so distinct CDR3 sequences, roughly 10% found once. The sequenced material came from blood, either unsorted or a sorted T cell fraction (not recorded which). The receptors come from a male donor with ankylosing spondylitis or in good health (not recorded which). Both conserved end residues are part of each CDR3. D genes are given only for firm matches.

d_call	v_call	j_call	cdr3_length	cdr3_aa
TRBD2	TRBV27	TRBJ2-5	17	CASSPRGLAGAQETQYF
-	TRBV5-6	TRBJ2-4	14	CASSLWGAGDIQYF
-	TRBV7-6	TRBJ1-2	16	CASSPRVGVRGYGYTF
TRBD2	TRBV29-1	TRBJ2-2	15	CSAETSGTNTGELFF
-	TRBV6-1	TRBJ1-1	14	CASSEGTTGTEAFF
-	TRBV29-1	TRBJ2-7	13	CSVAIGGPDEQYF
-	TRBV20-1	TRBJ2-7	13	CSASFRATYEQYF
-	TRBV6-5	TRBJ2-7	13	CASSYSRLGEQYF
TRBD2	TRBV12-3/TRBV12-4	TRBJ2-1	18	CASSFRTSGGASYNEQFF
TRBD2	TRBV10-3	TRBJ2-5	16	CAISEIGTSSVVTQYF
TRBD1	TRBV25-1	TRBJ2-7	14	CASIGTGSSYEQYF
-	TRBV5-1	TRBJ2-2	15	CASSLGLGNTGELFF
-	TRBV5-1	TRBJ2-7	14	CASSPGPSIYEQYF
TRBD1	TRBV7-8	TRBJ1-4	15	CASSFNRGRDEKLFF
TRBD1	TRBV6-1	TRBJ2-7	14	CASTRTGGNYEQYF
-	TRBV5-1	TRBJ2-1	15	CASSLEGTAYNEQFF
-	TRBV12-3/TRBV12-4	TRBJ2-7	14	CASSLGQVGNEQYF
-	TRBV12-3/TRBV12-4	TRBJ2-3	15	CASRHPRSSTDTQYF
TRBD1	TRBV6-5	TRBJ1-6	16	CASSSGTGALNSPLHF
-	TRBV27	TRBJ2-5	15	CASAFTLTAKETQYF
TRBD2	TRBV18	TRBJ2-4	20	CASSPLSGTSGRAVKNIQYF
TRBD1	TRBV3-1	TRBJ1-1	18	CASSQEGQGARMNTEAFF
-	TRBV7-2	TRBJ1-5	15	CASSFPGDGNQPQHF
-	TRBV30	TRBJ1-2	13	CAWSQEGAYGYTF
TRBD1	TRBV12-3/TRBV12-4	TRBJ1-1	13	CASSRQGFTEAFF
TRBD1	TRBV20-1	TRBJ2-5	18	CSARDFAGTGAFGETQYF
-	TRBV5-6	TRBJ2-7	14	CASRRQGGSYEQYF
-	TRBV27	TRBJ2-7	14	CASSFGPGGYEQYF
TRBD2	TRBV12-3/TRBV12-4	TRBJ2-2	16	CASSLFLAGGSGELFF
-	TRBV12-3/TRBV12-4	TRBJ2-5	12	CASSLDAETQYF
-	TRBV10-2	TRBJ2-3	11	CTSSQTDTQYF
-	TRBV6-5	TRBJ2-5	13	CASRREGRETQYF
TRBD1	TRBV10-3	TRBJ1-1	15	CAISGAGTGNTEAFF
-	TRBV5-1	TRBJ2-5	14	CASSLMGSQETQYF
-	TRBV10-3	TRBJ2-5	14	CAISEGGRSETQYF
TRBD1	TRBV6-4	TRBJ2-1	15	CASSVLGQQSDEQFF
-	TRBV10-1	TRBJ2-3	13	CASSEDSTDTQYF
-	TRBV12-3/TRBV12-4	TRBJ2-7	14	CASSSSPRAHEQYF
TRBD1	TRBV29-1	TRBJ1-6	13	CSVGTGGNSPLHF
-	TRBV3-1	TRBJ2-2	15	CASSPQRALTGELFF
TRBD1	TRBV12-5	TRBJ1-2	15	CASGSRRDSNYGYTF
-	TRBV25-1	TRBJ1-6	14	CASSAGGGESPLHF
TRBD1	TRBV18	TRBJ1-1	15	CASSPRTGGNAEAFF
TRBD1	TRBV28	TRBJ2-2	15	CASSLLGQGEGELFF
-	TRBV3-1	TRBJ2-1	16	CASSQVTGLSYNEQFF
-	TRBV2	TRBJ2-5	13	CASRGTVGETQYF
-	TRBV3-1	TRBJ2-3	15	CASSQDVGGTDTQYF
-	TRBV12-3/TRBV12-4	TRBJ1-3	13	CASSSSSGNTIYF
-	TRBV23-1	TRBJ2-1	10	CANFTDAGVF
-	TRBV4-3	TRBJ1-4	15	CASSQDTGSNEKLFF
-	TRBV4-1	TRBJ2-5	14	CASSRVEGRETQYF
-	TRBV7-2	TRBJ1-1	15	CASSLNPTFLGEAFF
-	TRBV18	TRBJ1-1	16	CASSPPIAGRITEAFF
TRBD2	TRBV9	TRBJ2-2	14	CASSVGLETGELFF
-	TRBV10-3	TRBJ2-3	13	CAISVEGLDTQYF